Listed below are T cell receptor beta chains from one sample, sequenced in a study of identical twins. TCRdb processed the 5' RACE reads anew with MiXCR; each CDR3 protein has one entry. Altogether 350,000 to 450,000 distinct CDR3 sequences are present, roughly 18% being singletons, with the ten largest covering around 12%. Sample: naive T cells sorted from blood. The receptors here all came from a man in his fifties in good health. Each CDR3 is given with its conserved first and last residue. D genes are given only for firm matches. Clone size, where shown, is once, few, many, or a class for clones that have expanded.

clone_size,d_call,v_call,j_call,cdr3_nt,cdr3_aa
few,.,TRBV20-1,TRBJ2-7,TGCAGTGCTGGACAGAGGACCTCCTACGAGCAGTACTTC,CSAGQRTSYEQYF
few,.,TRBV6-1,TRBJ2-1,TGTGCCAGCAGACTTAGTTGGGGCGATGAGCAGTTCTTC,CASRLSWGDEQFF
many,TRBD2,TRBV5-6,TRBJ2-7,TGTGCCAGCAGCTTGGAAAGGCCATCGCAGCCGGGACTAGCGGGTCGTTACTACGAGCAGTACTTC,CASSLERPSQPGLAGRYYEQYF
.,.,TRBV12-3/TRBV12-4,TRBJ2-5,TGTGCCAGCAGCCCCCCGGTGGAGGGTTCACAAGAGACCCAGTACTTC,CASSPPVEGSQETQYF
many,TRBD1,TRBV5-1,TRBJ1-1,TGCGCCAGCAGCTCCCTAACAGGGGACACTGAAGCTTTCTTT,CASSSLTGDTEAFF
few,.,TRBV9,TRBJ2-1,TGTGCCAGCAGCGTGGCGGGTAGCGTCAGCTCCTACAATGAGCAGTTCTTC,CASSVAGSVSSYNEQFF
few,.,TRBV6-1,TRBJ1-2,TGTGCCACCGATGTCCGGGGGGGACTTGGCTACACCTTC,CATDVRGGLGYTF
few,.,TRBV18,TRBJ2-7,TGTGCCAGCTCACTCCCGGGACGCCCATACGAGCAGTACTTC,CASSLPGRPYEQYF
.,TRBD2,TRBV12-3/TRBV12-4,TRBJ2-1,TGTGCCAGCAGTTTGGCACTAGCGGCTGATAAGTTCTTC,CASSLALAADKFF
few,TRBD2,TRBV20-1,TRBJ2-1,TGCAGTGCCCACAACGTCGGTGCTAGCGGACTAGCGGGGGGCCCTGGCTACAATGAGCAGTTCTTC,CSAHNVGASGLAGGPGYNEQFF
few,TRBD2,TRBV5-1,TRBJ2-2,TGCGCCAGCAGCTTACTAGCGGGAGGTACCGGGGAGCTGTTTTTT,CASSLLAGGTGELFF
.,TRBD1,TRBV20-1,TRBJ1-6,TGCAGTGCCCCTCAAACAGGGGGCTATAATTCACCCCTCCTCTTT,CSAPQTGGYNSPLLF
.,TRBD1,TRBV20-1,TRBJ1-1,TGCAGTGCGTCTCCCGGGACAGCAAACACTGAAGCTTTCTTT,CSASPGTANTEAFF
many,.,TRBV6-1,TRBJ1-5,TGTGCCAGCGGCGTAACAGGGTTCAGTCAGCCCCAGCATTTT,CASGVTGFSQPQHF
once,TRBD1,TRBV18,TRBJ2-7,TGTGCCAGCTCACCCGTCCCCCCGTCAGTGCAGGGGGAAAGGAACGAGCAGTACTTC,CASSPVPPSVQGERNEQYF
many,.,TRBV5-1,TRBJ2-3,TGCGCCAGCCTACCCCTGGGGGCGGCAGATACGCAGTATTTT,CASLPLGAADTQYF
.,TRBD1,TRBV2,TRBJ2-1,TGTGCCAGCTCGACAGGGCCCCTAAACCTACGCTCCTACAATGAGCAGTTCTTC,CASSTGPLNLRSYNEQFF
many,TRBD1,TRBV5-1,TRBJ1-6,TGCGCCAGCCGGGACAGGGGAAATTCACCCCTCCACTTT,CASRDRGNSPLHF
.,.,TRBV5-1,TRBJ1-3,TGCGCCAGCAGCTTGGCCGGGGACACCATATATTTT,CASSLAGDTIYF
few,.,TRBV6-1,TRBJ1-1,TGTGCCAGCAGTGAGTACGGGGACACTGAAGCTTTCTTT,CASSEYGDTEAFF
many,.,TRBV12-3/TRBV12-4,TRBJ2-7,TGTGCCAGCAGTCTCCGACGGAGAGGGCCCTACGAGCAGTACTTC,CASSLRRRGPYEQYF
few,TRBD1,TRBV12-3/TRBV12-4,TRBJ2-2,TGTGCCAGCATTAAGTCAGGGGGCGTCGTCACCGGGGAGCTGTTTTTT,CASIKSGGVVTGELFF
few,.,TRBV29-1,TRBJ2-2,TGCAGCGGAGGATACACCGGGGAGCTGTTTTTT,CSGGYTGELFF
few,.,TRBV20-1,TRBJ2-2,TGCAGTGCTAGTCCCAAAGTAAACACCGGGGAGCTGTTTTTT,CSASPKVNTGELFF
few,.,TRBV7-2,TRBJ1-6,TGTGCCAGCAGCATACGTGCTGACTTAGCTTCACCCCTCCACTTT,CASSIRADLASPLHF
.,TRBD2,TRBV5-1,TRBJ2-3,TGCGCCAGCCATATCGGGGGGACTACCTTGGGCACAGATACGCAGTATTTT,CASHIGGTTLGTDTQYF
.,TRBD2,TRBV20-1,TRBJ2-1,TGCAGTGCTAGAGACAGGGGCCGGACTAGCAACCACTACAATGAGCAGTTCTTC,CSARDRGRTSNHYNEQFF
.,.,TRBV12-3/TRBV12-4,TRBJ2-7,TGTGCCAGCAGTTTTTTTAAGGAGACCTACGAGCAGTACTTC,CASSFFKETYEQYF
many,.,TRBV6-5,TRBJ1-5,TGTGCCAGCAGTTTGACAGTATATAGCAATCAGCCCCAGCATTTT,CASSLTVYSNQPQHF
many,TRBD1,TRBV20-1,TRBJ2-5,TGCAGTGCTAACGGACAGGACCAAGAGACCCAGTACTTC,CSANGQDQETQYF
.,TRBD2,TRBV27,TRBJ2-1,TGTGCCAGCAGCCATGGGACTAGCGGGGTCAATGAGCAGTTCTTC,CASSHGTSGVNEQFF
.,TRBD2,TRBV28,TRBJ2-3,TGTGCCAGCAGATCTCTAGCGGGGTACACAGATACGCAGTATTTT,CASRSLAGYTDTQYF
many,.,TRBV6-5,TRBJ2-1,TGTGCCAGCAGTTACTCGTCCGGGGGCAATGAGCAGTTCTTC,CASSYSSGGNEQFF
.,.,TRBV27,TRBJ2-2,TGTGCCAGCAGTTTATCCCAGGGTCTCGCGAACACCGGGGAGCTGTTTTTT,CASSLSQGLANTGELFF
.,TRBD1,TRBV12-3/TRBV12-4,TRBJ2-3,TGTGCCAGCAGCCCACAGTCAGGGGGCTACGATACGCAGTATTTT,CASSPQSGGYDTQYF
few,.,TRBV3-1,TRBJ1-2,TGTGCCAGCAGCCACGAGGGTCAGAAATTGACCGAAAACTATGGCTACACCTTC,CASSHEGQKLTENYGYTF
few,.,TRBV18,TRBJ2-5,TGTGCCAGCTCACCTAACCTCCGGAAGTCCCGGGAGACCCAGTACTTC,CASSPNLRKSRETQYF
few,TRBD1,TRBV20-1,TRBJ2-4,TGCAGTGCCAGTACGAGACAGGGCATGATAGCCAAAAACATTCAGTACTTC,CSASTRQGMIAKNIQYF
many,.,TRBV4-2,TRBJ2-1,TGTGCCAGCAGCGAATCCTATGATTACAATGAGCAGTTCTTC,CASSESYDYNEQFF
.,TRBD2,TRBV20-1,TRBJ2-7,TGCAGTGCTCGCAGACTAGCGGGGATATCCTACGAGCAGTACTTC,CSARRLAGISYEQYF
many,TRBD1,TRBV5-1,TRBJ2-7,TGCGCCAGCAGCAATAAAAGGGGACAGGGGGCACCCTACGAGCAGTACTTC,CASSNKRGQGAPYEQYF
few,.,TRBV29-1,TRBJ2-6,TGCAGCGCCCGAACATCGGGGGCCAACGTCCTGACTTTC,CSARTSGANVLTF
.,.,TRBV7-8,TRBJ1-6,TGTGCCAGCAGCCAGGACCTTTATAATTCACCCCTCCACTTT,CASSQDLYNSPLHF
.,TRBD2,TRBV20-1,TRBJ2-1,TGCAGTGCTTTAAGTCCCGGGACTAGCGGGCCCAATGAGCAGTTCTTC,CSALSPGTSGPNEQFF